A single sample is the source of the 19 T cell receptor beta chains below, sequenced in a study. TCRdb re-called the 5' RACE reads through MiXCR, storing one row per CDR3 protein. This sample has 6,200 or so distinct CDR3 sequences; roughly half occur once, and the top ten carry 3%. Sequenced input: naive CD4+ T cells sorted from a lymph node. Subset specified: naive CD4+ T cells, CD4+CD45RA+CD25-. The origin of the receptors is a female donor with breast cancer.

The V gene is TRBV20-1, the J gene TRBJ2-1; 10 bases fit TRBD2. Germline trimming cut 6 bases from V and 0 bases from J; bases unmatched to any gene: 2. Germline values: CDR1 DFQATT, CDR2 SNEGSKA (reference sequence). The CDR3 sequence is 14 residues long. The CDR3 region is CSATSGNSYNEQFF. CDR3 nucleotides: TGCAGTGCAACTAGCGGGAACTCCTACAATGAGCAGTTCTTC.

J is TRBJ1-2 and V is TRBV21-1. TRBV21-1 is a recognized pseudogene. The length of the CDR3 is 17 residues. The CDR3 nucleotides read TGTGCCAGCAGCAACTGGGGAGGAGGTCTCGGGGGGGATGGCTACACCTTC. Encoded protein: CASSNWGGGLGGDGYTF.

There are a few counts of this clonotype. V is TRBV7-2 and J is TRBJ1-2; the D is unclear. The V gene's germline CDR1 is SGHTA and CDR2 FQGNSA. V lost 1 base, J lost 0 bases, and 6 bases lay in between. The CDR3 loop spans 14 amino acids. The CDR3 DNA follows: TGTGCCAGCAGCTTAGGGTCAGCTAACTATGGCTACACCTTC. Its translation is CASSLGSANYGYTF.

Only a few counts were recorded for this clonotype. The CDR3 sequence is CASSLGQRETQYF. CDR3 nucleotide sequence: TGCGCCAGCAGCTTGGGACAGAGAGAGACCCAGTACTTC. This sequence joins TRBV5-1 and TRBJ2-5; weak D call: TRBD1 (5 bases). Trimming took off 0 bases at V and 4 bases at J, with 7 bases between the two ends. Germline CDR1 SGHRS, CDR2 YFSETQ. The CDR3 totals 13 residues.

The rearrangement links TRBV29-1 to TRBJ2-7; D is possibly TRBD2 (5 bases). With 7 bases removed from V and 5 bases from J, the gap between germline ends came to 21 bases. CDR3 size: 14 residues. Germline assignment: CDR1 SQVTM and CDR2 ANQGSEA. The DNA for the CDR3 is TGCAGCGCCGAAGAGGAGGACTCCGAAGACGAGCAGTACTTC. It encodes CSAEEEDSEDEQYF.

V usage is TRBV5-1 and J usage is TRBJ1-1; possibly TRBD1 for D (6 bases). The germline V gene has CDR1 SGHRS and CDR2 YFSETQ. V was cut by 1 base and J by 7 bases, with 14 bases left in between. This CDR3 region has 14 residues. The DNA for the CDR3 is TGCGCCAGCAGCTTGAGTATCCCAGGGGATGAAGCTTTCTTT. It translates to CASSLSIPGDEAFF.

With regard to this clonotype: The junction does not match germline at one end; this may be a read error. The CDR3 spells CASTMYQSSYIEQFF. CDR3 nucleotides: TGTGCCAGCACCATGTACCAGAGCTCCTACATTGAGCAGTTCTTC. This rearrangement joins TRBV12-3 or TRBV12-4 to TRBJ2-1; the D is unclear. The CDR3 is made up of 15 amino acids.

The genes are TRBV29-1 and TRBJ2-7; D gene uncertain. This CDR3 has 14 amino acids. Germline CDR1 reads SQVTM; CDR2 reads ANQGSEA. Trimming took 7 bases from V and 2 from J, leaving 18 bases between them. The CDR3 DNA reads TGCAGCGCTGCCGACTGGGCCGTAACCTACGAGCAGTACTTC. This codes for CSAADWAVTYEQYF.

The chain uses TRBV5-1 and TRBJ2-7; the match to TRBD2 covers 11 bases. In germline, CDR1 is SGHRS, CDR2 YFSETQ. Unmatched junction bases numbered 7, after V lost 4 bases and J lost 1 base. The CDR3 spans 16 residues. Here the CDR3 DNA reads TGCGCCAGCAGCAAAACTAGCGGGAGTTCTTCCTACGAGCAGTACTTC. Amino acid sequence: CASSKTSGSSSYEQYF.

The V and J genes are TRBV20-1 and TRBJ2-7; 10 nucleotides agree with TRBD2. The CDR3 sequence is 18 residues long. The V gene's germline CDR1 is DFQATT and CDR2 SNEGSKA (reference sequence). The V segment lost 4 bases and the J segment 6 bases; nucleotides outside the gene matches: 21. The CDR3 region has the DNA TGCAGTGCTAACCGAGTAGGGCCTAGCGGGAGCTTGTTGGGCGAGCAGTACTTC. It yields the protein CSANRVGPSGSLLGEQYF.

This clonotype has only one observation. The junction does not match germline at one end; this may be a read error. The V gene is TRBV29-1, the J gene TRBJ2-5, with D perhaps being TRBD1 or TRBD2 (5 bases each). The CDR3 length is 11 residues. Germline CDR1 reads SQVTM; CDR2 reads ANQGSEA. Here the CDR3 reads CSVAPRDLLSF. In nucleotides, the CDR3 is TGCAGCGTCGCCCCCCGGGACCTTCTTTCGTTC.

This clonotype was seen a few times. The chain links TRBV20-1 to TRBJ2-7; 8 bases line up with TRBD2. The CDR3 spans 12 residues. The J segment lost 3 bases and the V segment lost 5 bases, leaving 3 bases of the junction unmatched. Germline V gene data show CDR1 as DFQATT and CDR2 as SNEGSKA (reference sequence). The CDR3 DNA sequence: TGCAGTGCTCCGAGCGGGAGCTACGAGCAGTACTTC. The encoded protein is CSAPSGSYEQYF.

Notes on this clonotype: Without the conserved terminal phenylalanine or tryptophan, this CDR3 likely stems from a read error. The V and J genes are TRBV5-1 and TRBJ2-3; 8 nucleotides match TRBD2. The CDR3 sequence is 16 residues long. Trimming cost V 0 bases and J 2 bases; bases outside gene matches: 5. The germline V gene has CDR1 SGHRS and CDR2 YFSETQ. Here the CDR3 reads CASSLAGTRFTDTQYC. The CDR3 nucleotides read TGCGCCAGCAGCTTGGCCGGGACTAGGTTCACAGATACGCAGTATTGT.

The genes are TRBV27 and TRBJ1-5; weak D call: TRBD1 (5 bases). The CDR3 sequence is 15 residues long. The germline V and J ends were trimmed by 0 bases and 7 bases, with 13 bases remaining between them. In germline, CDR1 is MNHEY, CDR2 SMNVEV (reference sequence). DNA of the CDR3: TGTGCCAGCAGTTTATCTCACGGGGGAGGACAGCCCCAGCATTTT. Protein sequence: CASSLSHGGGQPQHF.

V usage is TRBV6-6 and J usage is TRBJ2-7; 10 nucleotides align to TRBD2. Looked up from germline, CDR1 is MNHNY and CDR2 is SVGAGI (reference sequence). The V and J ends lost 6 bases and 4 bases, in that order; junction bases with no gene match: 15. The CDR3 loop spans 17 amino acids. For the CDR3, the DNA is TGTGCCAGCAGCTCAGGAGCATCTAGCGGGGGAGCTTACGAGCAGTACTTC. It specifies CASSSGASSGGAYEQYF.

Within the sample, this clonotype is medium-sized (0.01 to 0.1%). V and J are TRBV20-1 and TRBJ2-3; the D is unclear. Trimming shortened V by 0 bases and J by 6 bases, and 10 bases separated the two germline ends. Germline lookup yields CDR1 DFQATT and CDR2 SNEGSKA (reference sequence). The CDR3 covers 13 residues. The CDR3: CSARDEQADTQYF. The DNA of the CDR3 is TGCAGTGCTAGAGATGAGCAGGCGGATACGCAGTATTTT.

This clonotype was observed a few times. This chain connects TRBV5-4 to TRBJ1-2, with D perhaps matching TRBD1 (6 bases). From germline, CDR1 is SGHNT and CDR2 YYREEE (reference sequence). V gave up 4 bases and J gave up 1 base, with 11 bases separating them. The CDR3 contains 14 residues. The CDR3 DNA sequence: TGTGCCAGCAGCCGTGGACAGAGTAACTATGGCTACACCTTC. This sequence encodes CASSRGQSNYGYTF.

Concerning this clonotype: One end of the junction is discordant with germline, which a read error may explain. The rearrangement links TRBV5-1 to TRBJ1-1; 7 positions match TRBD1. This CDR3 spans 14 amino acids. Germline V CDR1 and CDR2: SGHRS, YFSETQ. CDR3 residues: CASSGGQSSTEASF. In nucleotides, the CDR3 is TGCGCCAGCAGCGGGGGACAGTCAAGCACTGAAGCTTCCTTT.

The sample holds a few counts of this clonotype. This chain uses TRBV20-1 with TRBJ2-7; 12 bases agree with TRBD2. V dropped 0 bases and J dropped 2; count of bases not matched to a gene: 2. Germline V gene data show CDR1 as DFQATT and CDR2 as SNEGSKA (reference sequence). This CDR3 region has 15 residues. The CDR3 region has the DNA TGCAGTGCTAGAGATCTAGCGGGAGGGACCTACGAGCAGTACTTC. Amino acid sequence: CSARDLAGGTYEQYF.